Listed here are 8 T cell receptor beta chains from one sample, sequenced in a study of Graves' ophthalmopathy and Graves' hyperthyroidism. From RNA, the CDR3 regions of TCR beta chains were amplified and sequenced. Following a first-round RT-PCR that used HTBI primers, a second-round multiplex PCR was carried out. TCRdb re-analysed the multiplex PCR reads in MiXCR, keeping a single row per CDR3 protein. Found here are some 520,000 distinct CDR3 sequences, about an eighth of them singletons; the top ten hold 9.5% to 10%. Sequenced material: blood. Receptor source: a woman aged 25 to 39 with Graves' ophthalmopathy.

This clonotype was detected ten times or more. This sequence joins TRBV12-3 or TRBV12-4 and TRBJ1-1; tentatively, D is TRBD1 (5 bases). The CDR3 length is 12 residues. Trimming took 7 bases from V and 10 from J, leaving 16 bases between them. CDR3 coding DNA: TGTGCCAGCACAGGGCAGAATCTGCCAGCTTTCTTT. It is translated as CASTGQNLPAFF.

Ten or more counts support this clonotype. J is TRBJ1-2 and V is TRBV12-3 or TRBV12-4, with D tentatively TRBD1 (5 bases). Trimming took off 1 base at V and 4 bases at J, with 10 bases between the two ends. This CDR3 is built from 14 residues. DNA for the CDR3: TGTGCCAGCAGTTTAGGCGGGGCCTCCTATGGCTACACCTTC. Protein product: CASSLGGASYGYTF.

A note on this clonotype: This could be a read error, since a much larger clone is one nucleotide away. The chain carries TRBV9 and TRBJ1-1; D unclear. The V gene's germline CDR1 is SGDLS and CDR2 YYNGEE. The V gene lost 1 base and the J gene lost 5 bases, with 15 bases spanning the gap. This CDR3 has 15 amino acids. The CDR3 DNA reads as TGTGCCAGCAGCGTACTTGAAGAACTGGCGACTGAAGCTTTCTTT. It specifies CASSVLEELATEAFF.

In its sample, this clonotype was seen many times. V and J are TRBV12-3 or TRBV12-4 and TRBJ2-2, with D possibly TRBD1 on 5 matching bases. This CDR3 has 13 residues. With 4 bases removed from V and 6 bases from J, the gap between germline ends came to 9 bases. CDR3 residues: CASSSQGPGELFF. CDR3 in DNA: TGTGCCAGCAGTTCTCAGGGTCCCGGGGAGCTGTTTTTT.

This clonotype was detected ten times or more. The V and J genes are TRBV9 and TRBJ1-2; D is unclear. Trimming removed 3 bases from V and 2 bases from J, with 8 bases in between. CDR1 is SGDLS and CDR2 is YYNGEE in the germline V gene. The CDR3 has 13 amino acids. CDR3 sequence: CASSANMNYGYTF. For the CDR3, the DNA is TGTGCCAGCAGCGCGAACATGAACTATGGCTACACCTTC.

This clonotype was seen at least ten times. J is TRBJ2-5 and V is TRBV20-1, with D possibly TRBD2 on 5 matching bases. The V gene lost 5 bases and the J gene lost 0 bases, with 10 bases spanning the gap. The CDR3 extends over 13 amino acids. From germline, CDR1 is DFQATT and CDR2 SNEGSKA (reference sequence). CDR3 sequence: CSARRGYQETQYF. CDR3 coding DNA: TGCAGTGCTCGCCGCGGGTACCAAGAGACCCAGTACTTC.

Turning to this clonotype: A read error may explain this, as a much larger clone is one base away. The genes are TRBV7-8 and TRBJ2-7, with 9 bases matching TRBD1. Germline values: CDR1 SGHVS, CDR2 FQNEAQ. V was pared by 5 bases and J by 4 bases, with 9 bases of the junction left unmatched. The CDR3 length is 15 residues. The CDR3 region is CASSQPETGGYEQYV. CDR3 DNA sequence: TGTGCCAGCAGCCAACCTGAGACAGGGGGGTACGAGCAGTACGTC.

This clonotype was counted between two and nine times. The chain joins TRBV19 to TRBJ1-1, with D perhaps matching TRBD1 (5 bases). This CDR3 region has 14 residues. Germline values: CDR1 LNHDA, CDR2 SQIVND (reference sequence). The germline V and J ends were trimmed by 3 bases and 4 bases, with 12 bases remaining between them. CDR3 amino acids: CASSMGPGPTEAFF. In DNA, the CDR3 is TGTGCCAGTAGTATGGGGCCGGGCCCCACTGAAGCTTTCTTT.